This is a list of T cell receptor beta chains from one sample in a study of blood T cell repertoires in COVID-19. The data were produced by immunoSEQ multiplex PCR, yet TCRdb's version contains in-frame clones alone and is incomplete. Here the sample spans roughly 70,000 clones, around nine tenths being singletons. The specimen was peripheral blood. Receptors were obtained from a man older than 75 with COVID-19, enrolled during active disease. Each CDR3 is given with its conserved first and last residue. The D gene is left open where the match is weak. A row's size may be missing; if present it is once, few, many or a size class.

cdr3_nt: TGCAGTGCTAGTCACAGGGGGCAAGGCTACACCTTC; cdr3_aa: CSASHRGQGYTF; j_call: TRBJ1-2; clone_size: once; v_call: TRBV20-1; d_call: TRBD1
cdr3_nt: TGTGCCAGCAGCGGGGGTACAGTCGTTAATTCACCCCTCCACTTT; cdr3_aa: CASSGGTVVNSPLHF; j_call: TRBJ1-6; clone_size: -; v_call: TRBV6-6; d_call: -
cdr3_nt: TGCGCCAGCAGAAGTAGCTCTGGAAACACCATATATTTT; cdr3_aa: CASRSSSGNTIYF; j_call: TRBJ1-3; clone_size: -; v_call: TRBV5-1; d_call: -
cdr3_nt: TGTGCCAGCAGCTTACTCAGGGATGGGGCTTTCTTT; cdr3_aa: CASSLLRDGAFF; j_call: TRBJ1-1; clone_size: -; v_call: TRBV11-3; d_call: -
cdr3_nt: TGTGCCAGCAGCCAAGCCCCCGCTTCCGGTGCCCAGTACTTC; cdr3_aa: CASSQAPASGAQYF; j_call: TRBJ2-5; clone_size: -; v_call: TRBV3-1/TRBV3-2; d_call: -
cdr3_nt: TGTGCCAGCAGCCGACAGGGGAACACTGAAGCTTTCTTT; cdr3_aa: CASSRQGNTEAFF; j_call: TRBJ1-1; clone_size: -; v_call: TRBV3-1/TRBV3-2; d_call: TRBD1
cdr3_nt: TGTGCCAGCAAGGTCCTGTCAGGATCCTATGGCTACACCTTC; cdr3_aa: CASKVLSGSYGYTF; j_call: TRBJ1-2; clone_size: -; v_call: TRBV2; d_call: -
cdr3_nt: TGTGCCCTGAGGGCCAGTTTAGGATCACCCCTCCACTTT; cdr3_aa: CALRASLGSPLHF; j_call: TRBJ1-6; clone_size: -; v_call: TRBV10-3; d_call: -
cdr3_nt: TGCGCCAGCAGCTTGACCGGTAGCAATACGCAGTATTTT; cdr3_aa: CASSLTGSNTQYF; j_call: TRBJ2-3; clone_size: few; v_call: TRBV5-1; d_call: -
cdr3_nt: TGTGCCAGCAGTTGGGCTAGCGGCTCCTACAATGAGCAGTTCTTC; cdr3_aa: CASSWASGSYNEQFF; j_call: TRBJ2-1; clone_size: -; v_call: TRBV6-5; d_call: TRBD2
cdr3_nt: TGTGCCAGCAGCAACCCGACAGTGAACACTGAAGCTTTCTTT; cdr3_aa: CASSNPTVNTEAFF; j_call: TRBJ1-1; clone_size: few; v_call: TRBV3-1/TRBV3-2; d_call: -
cdr3_nt: TGCAGCGTTGGCAGCGCCGGGGAGCAGTACTTC; cdr3_aa: CSVGSAGEQYF; j_call: TRBJ2-7; clone_size: -; v_call: TRBV29-1; d_call: -
cdr3_nt: TGTGCCAGCAGTCCGTCACTAGCGGGAACCAACACCGGGGAGCTGTTTTTT; cdr3_aa: CASSPSLAGTNTGELFF; j_call: TRBJ2-2; clone_size: -; v_call: TRBV28; d_call: TRBD2
cdr3_nt: TGTGCCAGCGTAACCTCGGGATCGGCGGCGTACGAGCAGTACTTC; cdr3_aa: CASVTSGSAAYEQYF; j_call: TRBJ2-7; clone_size: -; v_call: TRBV6-5; d_call: -
cdr3_nt: TGCGCCAGCAGCTTGAGCGGGGCAGGGCTGAACACTGAAGCTTTCTTT; cdr3_aa: CASSLSGAGLNTEAFF; j_call: TRBJ1-1; clone_size: -; v_call: TRBV5-1; d_call: -
cdr3_nt: TGTGCCACCAGCCAAGGGGACAGGGACGAGCAGTACTTC; cdr3_aa: CATSQGDRDEQYF; j_call: TRBJ2-7; clone_size: -; v_call: TRBV24-1; d_call: TRBD1
cdr3_nt: TGCGCCAGCAGCTTGGGACAGGGAAATTCACCCCTCCACTTT; cdr3_aa: CASSLGQGNSPLHF; j_call: TRBJ1-6; clone_size: -; v_call: TRBV5-1; d_call: TRBD1
cdr3_nt: TGTGCCAGCAGTGAACGCGGGGGAATTAACACTGAAGCTTTCTTT; cdr3_aa: CASSERGGINTEAFF; j_call: TRBJ1-1; clone_size: -; v_call: TRBV6-1; d_call: -
cdr3_nt: TGTGCCAGCAGTTCCTTCTCTGGGCTAGCGGGGGCCCACGGGGAGCTGTTTTTT; cdr3_aa: CASSSFSGLAGAHGELFF; j_call: TRBJ2-2; clone_size: -; v_call: TRBV27; d_call: TRBD2
cdr3_nt: TGTGCCAGCAGCCGCGGGGGGAGCTCCTACAATGAGCAGTTCTTC; cdr3_aa: CASSRGGSSYNEQFF; j_call: TRBJ2-1; clone_size: -; v_call: TRBV7-2; d_call: TRBD2